A single sample gave rise to the 26 T cell receptor beta chains below, sequenced in a study of blood T cell repertoires in COVID-19. The assay was immunoSEQ multiplex PCR, and TCRdb's table has in-frame clones only and misses some. Of 500,000 to 600,000 clones listed, roughly nine tenths are singletons. The sample taken for sequencing was peripheral blood. The source is a woman between 45 and 65 years old with COVID-19, enrolled during active disease.

V gene TRBV7-9 combines with J gene TRBJ1-3, with 8 bases identical to TRBD1. The V gene end was trimmed by 5 bases and the J gene end by 2 bases; junction bases not matched to a gene: 11. Per germline, CDR1 SEHNR and CDR2 FQNEAQ (reference sequence). The CDR3 is made up of 17 amino acids. Here the CDR3 reads CASSLNLQGDAGNTIYF. The DNA for the CDR3 is TGTGCCAGCAGCCTAAACCTACAGGGGGATGCTGGAAACACCATATATTTT.

This clone appeared once. The chain employs TRBV19 and TRBJ1-1, with D possibly being TRBD1 (5 bases). CDR3 length: 17 amino acids. The germline V gene has CDR1 LNHDA and CDR2 SQIVND (reference sequence). V was cut by 9 bases and J by 1 base, with 24 bases left in between. The CDR3 region is CASRSSRGSISNTEAFF. CDR3 coding DNA: TGTGCCAGCAGAAGCTCGCGGGGGAGCATCTCGAACACTGAAGCTTTCTTT.

The chain links TRBV10-3 to TRBJ1-3; maybe TRBD1 (5 bases). V was clipped by 10 bases and J by 4 bases, with 17 bases between them. Germline CDR1 ENHRY, CDR2 SYGVKD. CDR3 length: 14 amino acids. The chain's CDR3 is CATLRVGQGNTIYF. The DNA of the CDR3 is TGTGCCACCCTACGCGTCGGACAAGGAAACACCATATATTTT.

The rearrangement uses TRBV5-1 and TRBJ2-2; D is possibly TRBD2 (7 bases). Germline V lookup: CDR1 SGHRS, CDR2 YFSETQ. The CDR3 length is 14 residues. V shed 7 bases and J shed 2 bases, with 12 bases lying between them. This CDR3 reads CASGTGGNTGELFF. The CDR3 coding sequence is TGCGCCAGCGGAACGGGGGGCAACACCGGGGAGCTGTTTTTT.

The V call is TRBV30, the J call TRBJ1-1; weak D call: TRBD1 (6 bases). Germline CDR1 and CDR2: GTSNPN and SVGIG (reference sequence). Deletions cut 1 base from V and 0 bases from J, with 12 bases between. The CDR3 totals 15 residues. The CDR3 coding sequence is TGTGCCTGGAGTGGGACAGCTCCCATGAACACTGAAGCTTTCTTT. Its protein is CAWSGTAPMNTEAFF.

Comment on this clone: The sample contains more than one DNA sequence encoding this CDR3. The chain couples TRBV29-1 to TRBJ1-1, with TRBD1 matching 8 bases. The CDR3 covers 13 residues. Germline values: CDR1 SQVTM, CDR2 ANQGSEA. With 5 bases clipped from V and 1 base from J, the junction kept 3 bases outside the gene matches. The CDR3 DNA sequence: TGCAGCGTTTCCGGACAGGGGAACACTGAAGCTTTCTTT. Its protein product is CSVSGQGNTEAFF.

This clone was recorded only once. The junction and the germline gene differ at one end; a read error may be behind it. The V gene is TRBV11-2, the J gene TRBJ2-1, with 12 positions matching TRBD2. The CDR3 extends over 15 amino acids. Germline V gives CDR1 SGHAT, CDR2 FQNNGV. In DNA, the CDR3 is TGTGCCAGCAGTGATCTAGCGGGGGGGCACAACGAGCAGTTCTTC. Protein: CASSDLAGGHNEQFF.

The chain recombines TRBV20-1 with TRBJ2-3, with 9 bases that match TRBD2. V shed 3 bases and J 5 bases; nucleotides not matched to a gene: 9. CDR1 and CDR2 (germline): DFQATT, SNEGSKA (reference sequence). CDR3 length: 15 amino acids. The CDR3 nucleotides read TGCAGTGCTAGTCTCGCGGGGGGGCCCATAGATACGCAGTATTTT. Protein product: CSASLAGGPIDTQYF.

The chain combines TRBV28 with TRBJ1-2, with D possibly TRBD1 on 5 matching bases. This CDR3 region has 14 residues. The germline CDR1 and CDR2 sequences are MDHEN and SYDVKM. V was pared by 6 bases and J by 8 bases, with 19 bases between. In nucleotides, the CDR3 is TGTGCCAGCAGCCGAATTCAGGGATTACAAGGCTACACCTTC. It specifies CASSRIQGLQGYTF.

The J gene is TRBJ1-2, the V gene TRBV18; no reliable D call. V lost 2 bases and J lost 0, with 10 bases in between. The CDR3 runs to 15 residues. Germline V CDR1 and CDR2: KGHSH, LQKENI. This CDR3 reads CASSPERLANYGYTF. The CDR3 DNA follows: TGTGCCAGCTCACCAGAGAGATTAGCTAACTATGGCTACACCTTC.

This sequence joins TRBV5-8 and TRBJ1-2; D ambiguous. The V gene's germline CDR1 is SGHTS and CDR2 YDEGEE. This CDR3 spans 13 amino acids. V lost 0 bases and J 5 bases, leaving 8 bases between the germline ends. The CDR3 region has the DNA TGTGCCAGCAGCTTGGGCCGCCGGTATGGCTACACCTTC. This translates into CASSLGRRYGYTF.

The J gene is TRBJ2-2, the V gene TRBV18, with TRBD2 matching 7 bases. Germline CDR1 is KGHSH and CDR2 is LQKENI. V lost 4 bases and J lost 6; bases outside the gene matches: 5. This CDR3 has 14 amino acids. In DNA, the CDR3 is TGTGCCAGCTCACGCCCCGGGGGGTCCGGGGAGCTGTTTTTT. Protein product: CASSRPGGSGELFF. Using reference TRBV18 and TRBJ2-2 for the parts outside the CDR3, the full variable domain is NAGVMQNPRHLVRRRGQEARLRCSPMKGHSHVYWYRQLPEEGLKFMVYLQKENIIDESGMPKERFSAEFPKEGPSILRIQQVVRGDSAAYFCASSRPGGSGELFFGEGSRLTVL.

J is TRBJ1-1 and V is TRBV5-1; 8 bases are a match to TRBD1. CDR1 and CDR2 from the germline V gene are SGHRS and YFSETQ. This CDR3 comprises 16 residues. Unmatched junction bases numbered 12, after V lost 4 bases and J lost 4 bases. CDR3 in amino acids: CASSPGPGGGGTEAFF. Here the CDR3 DNA reads TGCGCCAGCAGCCCGGGGCCAGGGGGCGGGGGCACTGAAGCTTTCTTT.

The rearrangement links TRBV7-8 to TRBJ1-1; 7 bases fit TRBD1. V trimming: 2 bases; J trimming: 1 base; junction bases outside the gene matches: 4. CDR3 length equals 15 residues. CDR1 is SGHVS and CDR2 is FQNEAQ in the germline V gene. The CDR3: CASSLMGTENTEAFF. The CDR3 bases are TGTGCCAGCAGCTTAATGGGGACAGAGAACACTGAAGCTTTCTTT.

This clone was picked up one time. Within the sample, other DNA sequences also encode this same CDR3. J is TRBJ1-1 and V is TRBV27, with D maybe TRBD1 (6 bases). Germline values: CDR1 MNHEY, CDR2 SMNVEV (reference sequence). V lost 2 bases and J lost 5, with 9 bases in between. The CDR3 runs 13 residues. The CDR3 DNA follows: TGTGCCAGCAGTTTACGAGGGGGAACTGAAGCTTTCTTT. Its translation: CASSLRGGTEAFF.

DNA of the CDR3: TGTGCCATCAGGGACAGGGACTCTGGGGCCAACGTCCTGACTTTC. Amino acids: CAIRDRDSGANVLTF. This chain uses TRBV10-3 with TRBJ2-6; 8 nucleotides align to TRBD1. The CDR3 loop spans 15 amino acids. Germline values: CDR1 ENHRY, CDR2 SYGVKD. The V gene end was trimmed by 6 bases and the J gene end by 0 bases; junction bases not matched to a gene: 1.

The J gene is TRBJ1-2, the V gene TRBV28; TRBD1 matches at 10 bases. The CDR3 spans 15 residues. V shed 4 bases and J 3 bases; nucleotides not matched to a gene: 5. Germline CDR1 reads MDHEN; CDR2 reads SYDVKM. The CDR3 region is CASSSSGQGDYGYTF. The CDR3 region has the DNA TGTGCCAGCAGTTCCTCTGGACAGGGGGACTATGGCTACACCTTC.

The chain joins TRBV3-1 (or the pseudogene TRBV3-2) to TRBJ2-7, with D unresolved. The V gene lost 4 bases and the J gene lost 7 bases, with 8 bases spanning the gap. Germline assignment: CDR1 LGHDT and CDR2 YNNKEL (reference sequence). CDR3 size: 11 residues. In nucleotides, the CDR3 is TGTGCCAGCAGCCTCTCCCAGGAGCAGTACTTC. This gives the protein CASSLSQEQYF.

V is TRBV28 and J is TRBJ1-3; D call uncertain. The CDR3 spans 14 residues. The germline V gene encodes CDR1 MDHEN and CDR2 SYDVKM. V was clipped by 7 bases and J by 2 bases, with 12 bases between them. As DNA, the CDR3 is TGTGCCAGCACCCCACTCGTACCTGGAAACACCATATATTTT. This gives the protein CASTPLVPGNTIYF.

V gene TRBV2 combines with J gene TRBJ2-3, with 15 bases lining up with TRBD2. CDR3 size: 14 residues. V shed 7 bases, J shed 9 bases, and the junction held 5 bases outside the gene matches. CDR1 and CDR2 from the germline V gene are SNHLY and FYNNEI. This CDR3 is CASTEGTSGGTQYF. For the CDR3, the DNA is TGTGCCAGCACCGAAGGGACTAGCGGGGGGACGCAGTATTTT.

The V and J genes are TRBV5-1 and TRBJ2-2; D unresolved. CDR3 length: 16 residues. Germline V gene lookup returns CDR1 SGHRS and CDR2 YFSETQ. Trimming pared 1 base from V and 1 base from J, leaving 11 bases between. CDR3 DNA sequence: TGCGCCAGCAGCTTGAGCCGCTCACTGAACACCGGGGAGCTGTTTTTT. Amino acid sequence: CASSLSRSLNTGELFF.

The V and J genes are TRBV19 and TRBJ2-1; 8 bases are a match to TRBD1. Germline CDR1 and CDR2: LNHDA and SQIVND (reference sequence). Losses at the gene ends were 5 bases for V and 0 bases for J; bases not matched to a gene: 3. The length of the CDR3 is 15 residues. The CDR3 loop is CASSATGGSYNEQFF. CDR3 DNA sequence: TGTGCCAGTAGTGCCACAGGGGGCTCCTACAATGAGCAGTTCTTC.

The rearrangement uses TRBV30 and TRBJ2-3; D gene uncertain. Germline V CDR1 and CDR2: GTSNPN, SVGIG (reference sequence). The CDR3 has 14 residues. Trimming stripped 0 bases from V and 3 bases from J, with 10 bases between. This chain's CDR3 is CAWSVGVGTDTQYF. The CDR3 DNA reads TGTGCCTGGAGTGTAGGAGTAGGAACAGATACGCAGTATTTT.

The rearrangement joins TRBV5-1 to TRBJ1-4; D not resolved. Germline loops: CDR1 SGHRS, CDR2 YFSETQ. The V gene lost 0 bases and the J gene lost 0 bases, with 15 bases spanning the gap. The CDR3 is 18 amino acids. CDR3 sequence reads: CASSLDVDREATNEKLFF. In DNA, the CDR3 is TGCGCCAGCAGCTTGGATGTTGATAGAGAAGCAACTAATGAAAAACTGTTTTTT. The full variable domain, its missing parts supplied by reference TRBV5-1 and TRBJ1-4, is KAGVTQTPRYLIKTRGQQVTLSCSPISGHRSVSWYQQTPGQGLQFLFEYFSETQRNKGNFPGRFSGRQFSNSRSEMNVSTLELGDSALYLCASSLDVDREATNEKLFFGSGTQLSVL.

V usage is TRBV27 and J usage is TRBJ1-1, with TRBD1 identical over 7 bases. The CDR3 has 13 amino acids. V shed 2 bases, J shed 7 bases, and the junction held 4 bases outside the gene matches. In germline, CDR1 is MNHEY, CDR2 SMNVEV (reference sequence). The CDR3 DNA reads as TGTGCCAGCAGTTTAAGGGGGCTGGGTGAAGCTTTCTTT. This codes for CASSLRGLGEAFF.

V is TRBV6-4 and J is TRBJ1-1; tentative D call: TRBD1 (5 bases). V lost 7 bases and J 5 bases, leaving 14 bases between the germline ends. The CDR3 is made up of 13 amino acids. CDR1 and CDR2 (germline): MRHNA, SNTAGT. The CDR3 loop is CASMMTPGTEAFF. Here the CDR3 DNA reads TGTGCCAGCATGATGACCCCAGGGACTGAAGCTTTCTTT.